Below, 25 T cell receptor beta chains from the same sample are listed, as sequenced in a study of T cells in localized non-small cell lung cancer. Data came from immunoSEQ multiplex PCR; TCRdb stores just in-frame clones and leaves some out. In the table there are thousands of clones, almost 35% of which are singletons. The material sequenced was lung tumor tissue, taken before any cancer treatment. The receptors derive from a man between 40 and 75 years old with stage II lung adenocarcinoma.

This clone is medium-sized (0.01 to 0.1%) within its sample. This chain links TRBV11-3 with TRBJ1-4, with a possible D match to TRBD1 (6 bases). Germline assignment: CDR1 SGHNT and CDR2 YENEEA. This CDR3 contains 15 residues. Trimming removed 5 bases from V and 5 bases from J, with 15 bases in between. The CDR3 region has the DNA TGTGCCAGCAGCCCCGCTACAGGGTCCAATGAAAAACTGTTTTTT. Translated: CASSPATGSNEKLFF.

This clone was detected only a few times. This chain uses TRBV6-8 with TRBJ2-2; no firm D call. CDR3 length: 17 residues. Trimming stripped 10 bases from V and 5 bases from J, with 26 bases between. Germline V gene sequence: CDR1 MNHGY, CDR2 SAAAGT. The CDR3 DNA reads TGTGCCACCACTGAACTTGACACCGTGTTATATACCGGGGAGCTGTTTTTT. This translates into CATTELDTVLYTGELFF.

This sequence joins TRBV15 and TRBJ1-2; 7 bases fit TRBD1. CDR3 length: 15 amino acids. Germline assignment: CDR1 LNHNV and CDR2 YYDKDF (reference sequence). V shed 0 bases, J shed 6 bases, and the junction held 7 bases outside the gene matches. CDR3 bases: TGTGCCACCAGCAGAGATCAGGGGACAGTGAATGGCTACACCTTC. As protein: CATSRDQGTVNGYTF.

A few counts support this clone. This sequence joins TRBV19 and TRBJ2-1, with 8 bases aligning to TRBD1. J gave up 4 bases and V 5 bases, and 13 bases lay outside the gene matches. The germline CDR1 and CDR2 sequences are LNHDA and SQIVND (reference sequence). The CDR3 extends over 17 amino acids. CDR3 protein: CASSGTGTGGGYNEQFF. The CDR3 DNA reads as TGTGCCAGTAGTGGAACCGGGACAGGAGGAGGTTACAATGAGCAGTTCTTC. Drawing the rest from reference TRBV19 and TRBJ2-1, the complete variable domain is DGGITQSPKYLFRKEGQNVTLSCEQNLNHDAMYWYRQDPGQGLRLIYYSQIVNDFQKGDIAEGYSVSREKKESFPLTVTSAQKNPTAFYLCASSGTGTGGGYNEQFFGPGTRLTVL.

This clone is categorized as medium-sized. One junction end does not reproduce the germline sequence, and a read error may be involved. The J gene is TRBJ1-2, the V gene TRBV11-3; no clear D. Per the germline V gene, CDR1 is SGHNT and CDR2 is YENEEA. The CDR3 covers 18 residues. The CDR3 sequence: CASSLLVAEPSPNYGYTF. In DNA, the CDR3 is TGTGCTAGCAGCTTATTAGTGGCAGAACCCAGCCCTAACTATGGCTACACCTTC.

The chain has TRBV14 and TRBJ1-1, with 9 bases identical to TRBD1. The CDR3 length is 17 residues. The germline V gene has CDR1 SGHDN and CDR2 FVKESK. The ends lost 0 bases at V and 0 bases at J; junction bases unmatched: 5. For the CDR3, the DNA is TGTGCCAGCAGCCAAGACAAGGGGACAGGGCTGAACACTGAAGCTTTCTTT. Its translation: CASSQDKGTGLNTEAFF.

This clone is labeled hyperexpanded (1% or more). At one of its ends the junction is not consistent with the germline gene, which may arise from a read error. This chain uses TRBV6-8 with TRBJ2-4; unclear D gene. Germline V gives CDR1 MNHGY, CDR2 SAAAGT. There are 13 residues in the CDR3. CDR3 DNA sequence: TGTGCCAGCGGCAGGAATGCCAGAAACATTCAGTACTTC. Translated, it gives CASGRNARNIQYF.

The genes are TRBV19 and TRBJ1-2, with D uncertain. The germline CDR1 and CDR2 sequences are LNHDA and SQIVND (reference sequence). The CDR3 sequence is 13 residues long. The ends were cut back, 4 bases at V and 3 bases at J, with 9 bases in the middle. This CDR3 is CASSKKGDYGYTF. CDR3 bases: TGTGCCAGTAGTAAGAAGGGAGACTATGGCTACACCTTC. The full variable domain, with the rest looked up from reference TRBV19 and TRBJ1-2, is DGGITQSPKYLFRKEGQNVTLSCEQNLNHDAMYWYRQDPGQGLRLIYYSQIVNDFQKGDIAEGYSVSREKKESFPLTVTSAQKNPTAFYLCASSKKGDYGYTFGSGTRLTVV.

This clone showed up just a few times. The V gene is TRBV7-4, the J gene TRBJ2-1; a possible D gene is TRBD2 (5 bases). V was shortened by 0 bases and J by 7 bases, with 25 bases between the two germline ends. This CDR3 has 19 residues. CDR1 SGHVT and CDR2 SQSDAQ come from the germline V gene. The CDR3 region is CASSLATSRESSLGNEQFF. CDR3 nucleotide sequence: TGTGCCAGCAGCTTAGCAACAAGTAGGGAGAGTAGTTTAGGGAATGAGCAGTTCTTC.

This clone is labeled large. V usage is TRBV11-3 and J usage is TRBJ2-1; D is unclear. Trimming removed 1 base from V and 8 bases from J, with 15 bases in between. The CDR3 length is 15 residues. Germline assignment: CDR1 SGHNT and CDR2 YENEEA. The CDR3 protein is CASSLGPDPMDEQFF. DNA of the CDR3: TGTGCCAGCAGCTTAGGTCCGGACCCCATGGATGAGCAGTTCTTC.

The chain employs TRBV18 and TRBJ2-3; 8 bases line up with TRBD2. From germline, CDR1 is KGHSH and CDR2 LQKENI. Trimming removed 3 bases from V and 1 base from J; junction bases left unmatched: 3. The CDR3 is 15 amino acids. DNA for the CDR3: TGTGCCAGCTCACCCCTGACTAGCGGCACAGATACGCAGTATTTT. This sequence encodes CASSPLTSGTDTQYF.

By its share, this clone is medium-sized (0.01 to 0.1%). V usage is TRBV11-3 and J usage is TRBJ1-3, with D hard to call. Trimming removed 0 bases from V and 1 base from J, with 13 bases in between. The CDR3 spans 17 residues. The germline V gene encodes CDR1 SGHNT and CDR2 YENEEA. The CDR3 coding sequence is TGTGCCAGCAGCTTAGATCTAGGAGGAGGATCTGGAAACACCATATATTTT. Protein: CASSLDLGGGSGNTIYF. Full variable domain (missing parts from reference TRBV11-3 and TRBJ1-3): EAGVVQSPRYKIIEKKQPVAFWCNPISGHNTLYWYLQNLGQGPELLIRYENEEAVDDSQLPKDRFSAERLKGVDSTLKIQPAELGDSAVYLCASSLDLGGGSGNTIYFGEGSWLTVV.

This clone was detected only a few times. The rearrangement joins TRBV11-3 to TRBJ1-3; 8 positions agree with TRBD1. The CDR3 is made up of 14 amino acids. Germline CDR1 SGHNT, CDR2 YENEEA. Germline trimming cut 6 bases from V and 1 base from J; bases unmatched to any gene: 2. CDR3 DNA sequence: TGTGCCAGCAGGAGACAGGGGTCTGGAAACACCATATATTTT. As protein: CASRRQGSGNTIYF.

The chain employs TRBV28 and TRBJ1-4; no reliable D call. The V end was cut by 2 bases, the J end by 5 bases, with 6 bases between. CDR3 length: 13 amino acids. Germline V gives CDR1 MDHEN, CDR2 SYDVKM. The DNA for the CDR3 is TGTGCCAGCAGTTTAAGAGGGAATGAAAAACTGTTTTTT. Amino acids: CASSLRGNEKLFF. The whole variable domain, filled in from reference TRBV28 and TRBJ1-4, reads DVKVTQSSRYLVKRTGEKVFLECVQDMDHENMFWYRQDPGLGLRLIYFSYDVKMKEKGDIPEGYSVSREKKERFSLILESASTNQTSMYLCASSLRGNEKLFFGSGTQLSVL.

This clone occurred a few times. The chain employs TRBV6-8 and TRBJ1-2; tentatively, D is TRBD1 (6 bases). V shed 5 bases and J shed 8 bases, with 15 bases lying between them. The CDR3 spans 13 residues. Germline CDR1 MNHGY, CDR2 SAAAGT. CDR3 region: CASSPQGLWGYTF. CDR3 bases: TGTGCCAGCAGTCCCCAGGGGCTGTGGGGCTACACCTTC.

The J gene is TRBJ1-2, the V gene TRBV19; 10 positions match TRBD1. This CDR3 spans 14 amino acids. After removal of 7 bases from V and 2 bases from J, the junction contained 4 bases not matched to a gene. CDR1 and CDR2 (germline): LNHDA, SQIVND (reference sequence). CDR3 in amino acids: CASTGQGINYGYTF. DNA of the CDR3: TGTGCCAGTACGGGACAGGGGATCAACTATGGCTACACCTTC.

The V call is TRBV11-3, the J call TRBJ2-5; TRBD2 agrees at 9 bases. The CDR3 is 17 amino acids. CDR1 and CDR2 from the germline V gene are SGHNT and YENEEA. Trimming removed 1 base from V and 0 bases from J; junction bases left unmatched: 6. This chain's CDR3 is CASSLGYAGGYQETQYF. CDR3 nucleotide sequence: TGTGCCAGCAGCTTAGGGTACGCGGGGGGGTACCAAGAGACCCAGTACTTC.

This clone is medium-sized within its sample. The chain uses TRBV11-3 and TRBJ2-3, with D tentatively TRBD2 (6 bases). Germline V lookup: CDR1 SGHNT, CDR2 YENEEA. Trimming shortened V by 4 bases and J by 0 bases, and 8 bases separated the two germline ends. The CDR3 loop spans 14 amino acids. In nucleotides, the CDR3 is TGTGCCAGCAGCTCCGGGACTAGCACAGATACGCAGTATTTT. This encodes CASSSGTSTDTQYF.

This clone was counted once. Here the CDR3 reads CATSRNEAYPSNQPQHF. Here the CDR3 DNA reads TGTGCCACCAGCAGAAATGAGGCATACCCTAGCAATCAGCCCCAGCATTTT. The gene calls are TRBV15 and TRBJ1-5, with D unclear. The CDR3 extends over 17 amino acids. Trimming took off 2 bases at V and 0 bases at J, with 14 bases between the two ends. CDR1 LNHNV and CDR2 YYDKDF come from the germline V gene (reference sequence).

This chain joins TRBV28 and TRBJ1-6, with D possibly being TRBD1 (6 bases). V dropped 8 bases and J dropped 14 bases, with 16 bases sitting between them. This CDR3 contains 12 residues. The V gene's germline CDR1 is MDHEN and CDR2 SYDVKM. The CDR3 protein is CASGSADRALHF. The CDR3 nucleotides are TGTGCCAGCGGATCAGCGGACAGAGCCCTCCACTTT.

This clone appeared a few times. CDR3 residues: CASSEMTGRTEAFF. The CDR3 bases are TGTGCCAGCAGTGAAATGACAGGCCGCACTGAAGCTTTCTTT. The J gene is TRBJ1-1, the V gene TRBV9; tentatively, D is TRBD1 (6 bases). The CDR3 loop spans 14 amino acids. The germline V gene has CDR1 SGDLS and CDR2 YYNGEE. Trimming took 5 bases from V and 4 from J, leaving 15 bases between them.

This clone was seen a handful of times. This chain connects TRBV11-3 to TRBJ1-4; the D gene is possibly TRBD1 (6 bases). This CDR3 comprises 16 residues. Germline V gene lookup returns CDR1 SGHNT and CDR2 YENEEA. The V end lost 3 bases, the J end lost 5 bases, and 16 bases lay between the germline ends. This CDR3 reads CASSFTPGTQNEKLFF. For the CDR3, the DNA is TGTGCCAGCAGCTTTACCCCCGGGACACAAAATGAAAAACTGTTTTTT.

J is TRBJ2-1 and V is TRBV28; 12 bases are a match to TRBD2. Germline V gene lookup returns CDR1 MDHEN and CDR2 SYDVKM. The CDR3 covers 16 residues. J was trimmed by 4 bases and V by 4 bases; bases with no gene match: 5. CDR3 sequence reads: CASSSWTSGDYNEQFF. In DNA, the CDR3 is TGTGCCAGCAGTTCTTGGACTAGCGGGGATTACAATGAGCAGTTCTTC.

The chain employs TRBV5-1 and TRBJ1-5, with 7 positions matching TRBD1. CDR3 length: 14 residues. CDR1 is SGHRS, CDR2 YFSETQ, per germline. Germline trimming cut 0 bases from V and 9 bases from J; bases unmatched to any gene: 6. CDR3 coding DNA: TGCGCCAGCAGCTTGGGACAGGGTATCGTGCCCCAGCATTTT. This sequence encodes CASSLGQGIVPQHF.

This clone was counted only a few times. J is TRBJ1-1 and V is TRBV6-8, with unresolved D. The CDR3 covers 12 residues. Looked up from germline, CDR1 is MNHGY and CDR2 is SAAAGT. V was clipped by 4 bases and J by 1 base, with 4 bases between them. The CDR3 region is CASSWRNTEAFF. The CDR3, as DNA: TGTGCCAGCAGTTGGAGGAACACTGAAGCTTTCTTT.